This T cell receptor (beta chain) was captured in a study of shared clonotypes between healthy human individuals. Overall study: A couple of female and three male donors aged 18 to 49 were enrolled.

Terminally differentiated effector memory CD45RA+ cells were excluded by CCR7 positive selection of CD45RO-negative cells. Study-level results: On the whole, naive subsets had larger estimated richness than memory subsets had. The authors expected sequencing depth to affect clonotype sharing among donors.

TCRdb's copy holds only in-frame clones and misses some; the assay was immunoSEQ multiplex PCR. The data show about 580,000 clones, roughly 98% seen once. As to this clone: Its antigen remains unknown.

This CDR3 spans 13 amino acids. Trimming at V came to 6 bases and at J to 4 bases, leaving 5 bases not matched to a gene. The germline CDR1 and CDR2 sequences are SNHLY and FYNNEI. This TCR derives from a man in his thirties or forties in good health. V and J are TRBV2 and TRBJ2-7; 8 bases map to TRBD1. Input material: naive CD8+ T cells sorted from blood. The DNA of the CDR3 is TGTGCCAGCAGCCCTCGGGACAGGTACGAGCAGTACTTC. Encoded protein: CASSPRDRYEQYF.